The rows below give T cell receptor beta chains drawn from one sample of a study of T cells in Graves' hyperthyroidism and ophthalmopathy. One entry per CDR3 protein results from TCRdb running MiXCR on the multiplex PCR reads. Of around 450,000 distinct CDR3 sequences in the sample, 15% to 19% were seen once. The sample taken for sequencing was blood. These receptors came from a young woman with Graves' hyperthyroidism. CDR3s include the opening cysteine and the closing phenylalanine or tryptophan. The order of the fields is D gene, clone size, V gene, J gene, CDR3 DNA, CDR3 protein. A D gene is named only where the DNA matches it firmly. Expanded clones are given a class, and other clones once, few, many or no size at all.

d_call: TRBD1; clone_size: many; v_call: TRBV6-1; j_call: TRBJ1-1; cdr3_nt: TGTGCCAGCATCATCCGACAGGGTGTGGCTGAAGCTTTCTTT; cdr3_aa: CASIIRQGVAEAFF
d_call: NA; clone_size: many; v_call: TRBV28; j_call: TRBJ1-6; cdr3_nt: TGTGCCAGCAGTTGGTCGGGACGGAATAATTCACCCCTCCACTTT; cdr3_aa: CASSWSGRNNSPLHF
d_call: TRBD1; clone_size: many; v_call: TRBV12-3/TRBV12-4; j_call: TRBJ1-2; cdr3_nt: TGTGCCAGCAGTTTAAACCCACGCTCTTCACCGCGACAGGGGGTTTATGGCTACACCTTC; cdr3_aa: CASSLNPRSSPRQGVYGYTF
d_call: NA; clone_size: NA; v_call: TRBV5-5; j_call: TRBJ1-2; cdr3_nt: TGTGCCAGCAGCTTGGTTCTCAATGGCTACACCTTC; cdr3_aa: CASSLVLNGYTF
d_call: TRBD1; clone_size: few; v_call: TRBV5-1; j_call: TRBJ2-6; cdr3_nt: TGCGCCAGCAGCAGCAGGACAGGGGACGGGGCCAACGTCCTGACTTTC; cdr3_aa: CASSSRTGDGANVLTF
d_call: TRBD2; clone_size: many; v_call: TRBV20-1; j_call: TRBJ2-3; cdr3_nt: TGCAGTGCTAACGGGGGGTCTAGCACAGATACGCAGTATTTT; cdr3_aa: CSANGGSSTDTQYF
d_call: TRBD1; clone_size: many; v_call: TRBV6-1; j_call: TRBJ2-7; cdr3_nt: TGTGCCAGCAGTGTGGACAGGGGAAAAGGGGAGCAGTACTTC; cdr3_aa: CASSVDRGKGEQYF
d_call: NA; clone_size: NA; v_call: TRBV20-1; j_call: TRBJ1-2; cdr3_nt: TGCAGCGGACCTAACTATGGCTACACCTTC; cdr3_aa: CSGPNYGYTF
d_call: NA; clone_size: NA; v_call: TRBV7-3; j_call: TRBJ1-2; cdr3_nt: TGTGCCAGCAGCTTGAATCCGTTTTCAAAGGACTATGGCTACACCTTC; cdr3_aa: CASSLNPFSKDYGYTF
d_call: TRBD1; clone_size: NA; v_call: TRBV7-6; j_call: TRBJ2-3; cdr3_nt: TGTGCCAGCAGCTTACGAGGGACAGGGAGAGATACGCAGTATTTT; cdr3_aa: CASSLRGTGRDTQYF
d_call: NA; clone_size: few; v_call: TRBV20-1; j_call: TRBJ2-7; cdr3_nt: TGCAGTGCTAGAGTCGGTGCGGTCTCCTACGAGCAGTACTTC; cdr3_aa: CSARVGAVSYEQYF
d_call: NA; clone_size: few; v_call: TRBV2; j_call: TRBJ2-7; cdr3_nt: TGTGCCAGCAGTGTACGCAGGACCTCAGTGGGCGAGCAGTACTTC; cdr3_aa: CASSVRRTSVGEQYF
d_call: NA; clone_size: few; v_call: TRBV20-1; j_call: TRBJ1-1; cdr3_nt: TGCAGTGCCCTAGGCCCCCAGCGGACTGAAGCTTTCTTT; cdr3_aa: CSALGPQRTEAFF
d_call: NA; clone_size: few; v_call: TRBV14; j_call: TRBJ2-7; cdr3_nt: TGTGCCAGCAGCCAAGATTACGTAACCTACGAGCAGTACTTC; cdr3_aa: CASSQDYVTYEQYF
d_call: NA; clone_size: few; v_call: TRBV20-1; j_call: TRBJ2-7; cdr3_nt: TGCAGTGCTAGGTCCGGGGTGGGCTACGAGCAGTACTTC; cdr3_aa: CSARSGVGYEQYF
d_call: TRBD1; clone_size: NA; v_call: TRBV9; j_call: TRBJ2-5; cdr3_nt: TGTGCCAGCAGCGTAGATTGGACAGGGGATGCAGGGGAGACCCAGTACTTC; cdr3_aa: CASSVDWTGDAGETQYF
d_call: TRBD2; clone_size: NA; v_call: TRBV7-2; j_call: TRBJ2-7; cdr3_nt: TGTGCCAGCAGCTTTGGGACTAGCGGGAGGGCGGGTCGACACGAGCAGTACTTC; cdr3_aa: CASSFGTSGRAGRHEQYF
d_call: NA; clone_size: few; v_call: TRBV5-6; j_call: TRBJ1-3; cdr3_nt: TGTGCCAGCAGCCGGGACATGGTCTCTGGAAACACCATATATTTT; cdr3_aa: CASSRDMVSGNTIYF
d_call: NA; clone_size: many; v_call: TRBV6-6; j_call: TRBJ1-6; cdr3_nt: TGTGCCAGCAGTTACTCGAGCCCTAGGACAGCGAGCTCCTATAATTCACCCCTCCACTTT; cdr3_aa: CASSYSSPRTASSYNSPLHF